Below, one TCR beta chain is given with its context. The table lists this clonotype with many counts. Its antigen is unknown. No clone much larger than this one lies a single base away; base qualities are absent. This entry belongs to a study of T-cell reconstitution after alpha-beta-depleted transplantation in children (dated by TCRdb to about 2016). Regarding the study in general: The study quantitatively tracked T-cell immune reconstitution after TCRalphabeta/CD19-depleted allogeneic hematopoietic cell transplantation in children using TCR repertoire profiling.

Receptor amplification or capture employed PCR. This sample was sequenced with an Illumina HiSeq 2500. TCR library preparation used molecular barcoding, with unique molecular identifiers applied to normalize quantification of the TCRbeta repertoire. The public reads were reprocessed in TCRdb via fastp at Q25 and MiXCR, keeping in-frame beta chains. Identical CDR3 proteins give one entry, which carries the most common genes and DNA. This sample holds roughly 610,000 distinct CDR3 sequences; over 9.5% were observed only once. The ten largest clones capture about 4.3% of the sample. The source is a human donor who donated a stem cell graft to a child with acute myeloid leukemia. The input for sequencing was PBMCs from the stem cell graft donor, taken from the stem cell graft.

Here the CDR3 is given as CASSYSTDWYNEQFF. The nucleotide sequence is given as TGTGCCAGCAGTTACTCGACCGACTGGTACAATGAGCAGTTCTTC. The sequence joins TRBV6-2 or TRBV6-3 to TRBJ2-1, with no reliable assignment of the D segment. The CDR3 covers 15 residues, taking in both the cysteine and the phenylalanine. Here the CDR3 DNA is all that survives: 45 bases in frame from base 1. Per the germline V gene, MNHEY is the CDR1 and SVGEGT is the CDR2. V and J are truncated by 0 bases and 4 bases respectively, leaving an intervening sequence of 10 bases.